This record looks at one T cell receptor (beta chain) sequence and its context. The record originates from a study of blood T cell repertoires in COVID-19. Per the authors' pipeline: Scientists estimated how many nucleated cells there were by amplifying reference gene primers. Using immunoSEQ multiplex PCR, the repertoire was profiled, and TCRdb retains in-frame clones only, with some absent. That table gives V, J and clone size, and the DNA gave D and trimming. The sample lists around 64,000 clones, more than 75% occurring once. Germline V lookup: CDR1 SGHTA, CDR2 FQGNSA. The CDR3 spans 18 residues. V was pared by 1 base and J by 5 bases, with 23 bases between.

The source of this sequence is a human donor in a cohort sampled during active COVID-19. Material for sequencing was peripheral blood. The V call is TRBV7-2, the J call TRBJ1-1, with TRBD1 as a possible D gene (6 bases). CDR3 sequence (DNA): TGTGCCAGCAGCTTAGTAGTCGGCGGATTAAGGGGGACGACTGAAGCTTTCTTT. This sequence encodes CASSLVVGGLRGTTEAFF.